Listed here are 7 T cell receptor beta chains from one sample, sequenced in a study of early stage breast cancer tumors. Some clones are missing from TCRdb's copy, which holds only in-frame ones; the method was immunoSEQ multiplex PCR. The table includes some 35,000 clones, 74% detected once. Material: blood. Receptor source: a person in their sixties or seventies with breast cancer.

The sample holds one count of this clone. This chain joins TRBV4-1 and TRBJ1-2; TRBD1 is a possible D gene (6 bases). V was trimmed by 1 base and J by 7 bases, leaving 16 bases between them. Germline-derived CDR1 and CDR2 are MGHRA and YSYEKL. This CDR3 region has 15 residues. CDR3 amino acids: CASSQAPGAAFGYTF. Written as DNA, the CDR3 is TGCGCCAGCAGCCAAGCCCCGGGGGCGGCCTTTGGCTACACCTTC.

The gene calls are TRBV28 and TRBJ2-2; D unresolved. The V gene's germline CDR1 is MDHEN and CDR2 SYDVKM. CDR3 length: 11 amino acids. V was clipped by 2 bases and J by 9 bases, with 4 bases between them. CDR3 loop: CASSLGRELFF. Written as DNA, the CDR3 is TGTGCCAGCAGTTTAGGCCGGGAGCTGTTTTTT.

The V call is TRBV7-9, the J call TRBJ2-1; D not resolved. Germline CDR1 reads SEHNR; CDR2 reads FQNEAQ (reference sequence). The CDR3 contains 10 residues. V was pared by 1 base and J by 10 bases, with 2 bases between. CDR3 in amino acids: CASSLGEQFF. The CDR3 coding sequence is TGTGCCAGCAGCTTAGGGGAGCAGTTCTTC. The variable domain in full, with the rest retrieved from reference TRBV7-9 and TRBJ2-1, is DTGVSQNPRHKITKRGQNVTFRCDPISEHNRLYWYRQTLGQGPEFLTYFQNEAQLEKSRLLSDRFSAERPKGSFSTLEIQRTEQGDSAMYLCASSLGEQFFGPGTRLTVL.

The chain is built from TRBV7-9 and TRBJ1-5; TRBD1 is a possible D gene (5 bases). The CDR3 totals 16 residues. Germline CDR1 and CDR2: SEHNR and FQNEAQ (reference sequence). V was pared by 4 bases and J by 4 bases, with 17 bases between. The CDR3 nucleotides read TGTGCCAGCAGCTCTGGTGTGGGACTTGAAAATCAGCCCCAGCATTTT. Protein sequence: CASSSGVGLENQPQHF. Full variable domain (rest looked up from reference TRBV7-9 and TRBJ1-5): DTGVSQNPRHKITKRGQNVTFRCDPISEHNRLYWYRQTLGQGPEFLTYFQNEAQLEKSRLLSDRFSAERPKGSFSTLEIQRTEQGDSAMYLCASSSGVGLENQPQHFGDGTRLSIL.

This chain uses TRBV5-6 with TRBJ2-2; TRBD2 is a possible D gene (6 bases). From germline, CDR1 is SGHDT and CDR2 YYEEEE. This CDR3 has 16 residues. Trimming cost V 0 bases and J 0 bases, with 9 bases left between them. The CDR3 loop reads CASSLAGRTNTGELFF. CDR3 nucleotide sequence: TGTGCCAGCAGCTTGGCGGGGAGGACGAACACCGGGGAGCTGTTTTTT.

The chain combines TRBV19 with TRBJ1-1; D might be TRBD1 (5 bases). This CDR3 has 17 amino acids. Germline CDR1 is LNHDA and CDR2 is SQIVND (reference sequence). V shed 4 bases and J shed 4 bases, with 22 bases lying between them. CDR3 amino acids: CASSTGPQGPTLTEAFF. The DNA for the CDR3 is TGTGCCAGTAGTACAGGTCCCCAGGGCCCAACCCTCACTGAAGCTTTCTTT.

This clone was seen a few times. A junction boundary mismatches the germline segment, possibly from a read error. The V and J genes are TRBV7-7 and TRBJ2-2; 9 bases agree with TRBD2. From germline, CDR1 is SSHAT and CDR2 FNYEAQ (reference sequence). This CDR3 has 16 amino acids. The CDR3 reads CASSTAGGLQSGELFF. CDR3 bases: TGTGCTAGCAGCACAGCGGGGGGACTACAATCCGGGGAGCTGTTTTTT.